These 31 T cell receptor beta chains originate from one sample sequenced in a study of vaccination and CD4 T cells after COVID-19. The Oncomine TCR Beta short-read assay was applied to DNA of cultured CD4+ T cells. A single record per CDR3 protein comes from TCRdb applying MiXCR to the PCR reads. This sample carries some 15,000 distinct CDR3 sequences, about 80% of them seen once, and the ten largest clones take 9.5% to 12%. Described treatment: roughly 10-day PBMC culture with coronavirus spike peptide pools or control peptides (ViraFEST assay). Their antigens are not known. What was sequenced was CD4+ T cells from blood, cultured in vitro. These receptors were collected from a human donor who had recovered from COVID-19.

This clonotype was picked up a small number of times. This chain connects TRBV24-1 to TRBJ1-5, with D perhaps TRBD1 (5 bases). Trimming removed 4 bases from V and 5 bases from J, with 17 bases in between. CDR3 length equals 16 residues. Germline V gene lookup returns CDR1 KGHDR and CDR2 SFDVKD. The CDR3 DNA is TGTGCCACCAGTGAGAGATCCGGGACTGGAGATCAGCCCCAGCATTTT. Its protein is CATSERSGTGDQPQHF.

V usage is TRBV2 and J usage is TRBJ1-5; D is unresolved. The CDR3 is 12 amino acids. V gave up 5 bases and J gave up 4 bases, with 6 bases separating them. Germline V gives CDR1 SNHLY, CDR2 FYNNEI. The CDR3 protein is CASSQLNQPQHF. The CDR3 nucleotides read TGTGCCAGCAGTCAACTTAATCAGCCCCAGCATTTT.

This chain uses TRBV29-1 with TRBJ1-2, with D possibly TRBD1 on 6 matching bases. This CDR3 has 14 residues. The V end was cut by 6 bases, the J end by 0 bases, with 14 bases between. Germline-derived CDR1 and CDR2 are SQVTM and ANQGSEA. CDR3 sequence reads: CSVILQGSNYGYTF. The DNA for the CDR3 is TGCAGCGTCATATTACAGGGATCTAACTATGGCTACACCTTC.

By sample share, this clonotype is large. The chain is built from TRBV6-2 or TRBV6-3 and TRBJ2-7, with D possibly being TRBD2 (5 bases). Germline V lookup: CDR1 MNHEY, CDR2 SVGEGT. The CDR3 totals 15 residues. The V gene lost 6 bases and the J gene lost 3 bases, with 18 bases spanning the gap. CDR3 DNA sequence: TGTGCCAGCAGGCCAACACGGACCGGGGTCTACGAGCAGTACTTC. Amino acids: CASRPTRTGVYEQYF.

J is TRBJ2-3 and V is TRBV7-2; 10 nucleotides agree with TRBD1. The germline V gene encodes CDR1 SGHTA and CDR2 FQGNSA. The junction had 8 bases not matched to a gene; V was cut back by 5 bases and J by 6 bases. The CDR3 is made up of 15 amino acids. Here the CDR3 DNA reads TGTGCCAGCAGCATGAGGACAGGGGGAAGGGATACGCAGTATTTT. This encodes CASSMRTGGRDTQYF.

The V and J genes are TRBV7-6 and TRBJ2-1; 7 bases are shared with TRBD2. The V gene end was trimmed by 1 base and the J gene end by 9 bases; junction bases not matched to a gene: 9. This CDR3 comprises 15 residues. Germline V CDR1 and CDR2: SGHVS, FNYEAQ. The CDR3: CASSLVAQRGGEQFF. CDR3 nucleotide sequence: TGTGCCAGCAGCTTAGTAGCACAGCGGGGTGGTGAGCAGTTCTTC.

This chain links TRBV11-2 with TRBJ1-2; D unclear. The CDR3 totals 15 residues. Looked up from germline, CDR1 is SGHAT and CDR2 is FQNNGV. Trimming left V 1 base short and J 3 bases short, with 12 bases between. In nucleotides, the CDR3 is TGTGCCAGCAGCTTAGGGCCGGGAGGCGACTATGGCTACACCTTC. It is translated as CASSLGPGGDYGYTF.

V and J are TRBV6-1 and TRBJ1-2, with 9 bases identical to TRBD1. Trimming removed 6 bases from V and 5 bases from J; junction bases left unmatched: 10. CDR1 and CDR2 from the germline V gene are MNHNS and SASEGT. The CDR3 has 15 amino acids. The CDR3 here is CASRPTGTGSYGYTF. CDR3 DNA sequence: TGTGCCAGCAGACCCACCGGGACAGGGTCTTATGGCTACACCTTC.

This clonotype was seen a few times. This CDR3 is CATSRVGSSYEQYF. Written as DNA, the CDR3 is TGTGCCACCAGCAGAGTTGGCAGCTCCTACGAGCAGTACTTC. This chain connects TRBV15 to TRBJ2-7; D remains ambiguous. CDR1 and CDR2 (germline): LNHNV, YYDKDF (reference sequence). Trimming stripped 1 base from V and 0 bases from J, with 7 bases between. CDR3 size: 14 residues.

V and J are TRBV19 and TRBJ1-2; possible D gene TRBD1, 6 bases. Per the germline V gene, CDR1 is LNHDA and CDR2 is SQIVND (reference sequence). The V gene lost 5 bases and the J gene lost 4 bases, with 11 bases spanning the gap. This CDR3 comprises 13 residues. The CDR3, as DNA: TGTGCCAGTAGTCCCGGACAGTCCTATGGCTACACCTTC. Translating it yields CASSPGQSYGYTF. Full variable domain (remainder filled in from reference TRBV19 and TRBJ1-2): DGGITQSPKYLFRKEGQNVTLSCEQNLNHDAMYWYRQDPGQGLRLIYYSQIVNDFQKGDIAEGYSVSREKKESFPLTVTSAQKNPTAFYLCASSPGQSYGYTFGSGTRLTVV.

This chain connects TRBV20-1 to TRBJ2-7, with 7 bases that match TRBD2. This CDR3 is 14 amino acids long. Germline V gene sequence: CDR1 DFQATT, CDR2 SNEGSKA (reference sequence). V was clipped by 2 bases and J by 5 bases; unmatched bases: 9. DNA for the CDR3: TGCAGTGCTAGACTATCCGGGAGGATGAACGAGCAGTACTTC. This translates into CSARLSGRMNEQYF.

This clonotype is deemed medium-sized (0.01 to 0.1%). The V gene is TRBV20-1, the J gene TRBJ1-3; D might be TRBD1 (6 bases). The CDR3 length is 15 residues. Trimming left V 0 bases short and J 0 bases short, with 9 bases between. Germline V CDR1 and CDR2: DFQATT, SNEGSKA (reference sequence). CDR3 nucleotides: TGCAGTGCTAGAGATGCGGACAGCTCTGGAAACACCATATATTTT. It encodes CSARDADSSGNTIYF.

The rearrangement joins TRBV27 to TRBJ1-2; D is ambiguous. The CDR3 is 14 amino acids. The V end was cut by 8 bases, the J end by 7 bases, with 20 bases between. The germline CDR1 and CDR2 sequences are MNHEY and SMNVEV (reference sequence). CDR3 in DNA: TGTGCCAGCTTGATAGGCGCTCTCGACGGTGGCTACACCTTC. Translation gives CASLIGALDGGYTF.

The chain uses TRBV20-1 and TRBJ2-3; D is unresolved. The CDR3 contains 13 residues. Germline assignment: CDR1 DFQATT and CDR2 SNEGSKA (reference sequence). Trimming shortened V by 3 bases and J by 0 bases, and 7 bases separated the two germline ends. The CDR3 sequence is CSASLFSTDTQYF. The CDR3 nucleotides read TGCAGTGCTAGTTTATTTAGCACAGATACGCAGTATTTT.

By sample share, this clonotype is medium-sized. The chain links TRBV6-5 to TRBJ2-1; 7 nucleotides match TRBD1. Unmatched junction bases numbered 7, after V lost 3 bases and J lost 5 bases. The CDR3 spans 15 residues. Germline V gene data show CDR1 as MNHEY and CDR2 as SVGAGI. This chain's CDR3 is CASSYLTGWNNEQFF. CDR3 in DNA: TGTGCCAGCAGTTATTTGACAGGGTGGAACAATGAGCAGTTCTTC.

CDR3 coding DNA: TGCGCCAGCAGCTTAGGTCTTGACCACCCCCTCCACTTT. The encoded protein is CASSLGLDHPLHF. The chain combines TRBV5-1 with TRBJ1-6, with D uncertain. Germline V gene sequence: CDR1 SGHRS, CDR2 YFSETQ. The CDR3 totals 13 residues. Trimming stripped 2 bases from V and 13 bases from J, with 13 bases between.

This sequence joins TRBV15 and TRBJ1-2, with TRBD1 matching 7 bases. The CDR3 length is 14 residues. Germline CDR1 reads LNHNV; CDR2 reads YYDKDF (reference sequence). With V trimmed by 5 bases and J by 2 bases, 5 bases remained unmatched. DNA for the CDR3: TGTGCCACCAGCGGAGCAGGGGGGAACTATGGCTACACCTTC. Translated: CATSGAGGNYGYTF.

This chain uses TRBV4-1 with TRBJ1-5; possibly TRBD1 for D (5 bases). CDR1 is MGHRA, CDR2 YSYEKL, per germline. Between the trimmed V and J ends, which lost 3 bases and 5 bases, there was a span of 17 bases. The CDR3 totals 16 residues. CDR3 loop: CASSHKPRDLDQPQHF. The CDR3 DNA sequence: TGCGCCAGCAGCCACAAACCCCGGGACCTGGATCAGCCCCAGCATTTT.

The V gene is TRBV5-4, the J gene TRBJ1-6, with TRBD1 matching over 8 bases. V lost 4 bases and J lost 10; bases outside the gene matches: 10. CDR3 length: 15 residues. Germline values: CDR1 SGHNT, CDR2 YYREEE (reference sequence). The CDR3, as DNA: TGTGCCAGCAGCCTACCGACAGGGGAGGCCTCACCCCTCCACTTT. It translates to CASSLPTGEASPLHF.

The rearrangement uses TRBV20-1 and TRBJ1-1, with a possible D match to TRBD1 (6 bases). Trimming took 3 bases from V and 1 from J, leaving 12 bases between them. The germline V gene has CDR1 DFQATT and CDR2 SNEGSKA (reference sequence). The CDR3 contains 14 residues. CDR3: CSASEWGQNTEAFF. DNA for the CDR3: TGCAGTGCTAGTGAATGGGGACAGAACACTGAAGCTTTCTTT.

This clonotype has a single count. The chain is built from TRBV20-1 and TRBJ1-5, with D perhaps TRBD1 (5 bases). This CDR3 contains 16 residues. CDR1 and CDR2 from the germline V gene are DFQATT and SNEGSKA (reference sequence). Between the trimmed V and J ends, which lost 0 bases and 7 bases, there was a span of 19 bases. CDR3 sequence: CSARDGGGSGRQPQHF. The DNA for the CDR3 is TGCAGTGCTAGAGATGGGGGGGGGAGTGGGCGGCAGCCCCAGCATTTT.

The chain recombines TRBV6-1 with TRBJ1-6; D remains unclear. Trimming stripped 4 bases from V and 10 bases from J, with 11 bases between. Germline values: CDR1 MNHNS, CDR2 SASEGT. CDR3 size: 13 residues. The CDR3: CASSGARASPLHF. The CDR3 bases are TGTGCCAGCAGTGGCGCTAGGGCCTCACCCCTCCACTTT.

Only a few counts were recorded for this clonotype. The chain uses TRBV6-2 or TRBV6-3 and TRBJ1-5; no definite D call. Germline CDR1 and CDR2: MNHEY and SVGEGT. V was clipped by 2 bases and J by 4 bases, with 6 bases between them. There are 13 residues in the CDR3. The DNA for the CDR3 is TGTGCCAGCAGTTACGGGCTTAATCAGCCCCAGCATTTT. Translated: CASSYGLNQPQHF.

This chain uses TRBV15 with TRBJ2-7; TRBD2 agrees at 10 bases. V was pared by 0 bases and J by 3 bases, with 2 bases of the junction left unmatched. The CDR3 totals 15 residues. Germline values: CDR1 LNHNV, CDR2 YYDKDF (reference sequence). In DNA, the CDR3 is TGTGCCACCAGCAGAGAGGCTAGCGGGAGCTACGAGCAGTACTTC. Its translation: CATSREASGSYEQYF.

This clonotype was detected only a few times. The chain couples TRBV2 to TRBJ1-5; D gene unclear. CDR3 length: 17 amino acids. Looked up from germline, CDR1 is SNHLY and CDR2 is FYNNEI. The V end lost 1 base, the J end lost 0 bases, and 13 bases lay between the germline ends. CDR3 nucleotide sequence: TGTGCCAGCAGTGAAGTGGGTACAGTCTATAGCAATCAGCCCCAGCATTTT. This sequence encodes CASSEVGTVYSNQPQHF. Filled out from reference TRBV2 and TRBJ1-5, the complete variable domain reads EPEVTQTPSHQVTQMGQEVILRCVPISNHLYFYWYRQILGQKVEFLVSFYNNEISEKSEIFDDQFSVERPDGSNFTLKIRSTKLEDSAMYFCASSEVGTVYSNQPQHFGDGTRLSIL.

The chain employs TRBV27 and TRBJ2-2; the match to TRBD2 covers 7 bases. CDR1 and CDR2 (germline): MNHEY, SMNVEV (reference sequence). Trimming cost V 6 bases and J 6 bases; bases outside gene matches: 13. This CDR3 region has 16 residues. CDR3 bases: TGTGCCAGCAGACTTCAGGGTCATGGGGGGGCCGGGGAGCTGTTTTTT. This gives the protein CASRLQGHGGAGELFF.

The V call is TRBV5-4, the J call TRBJ2-2; a possible D gene is TRBD2 (6 bases). Trimming took off 3 bases at V and 6 bases at J, with 21 bases between the two ends. This CDR3 spans 17 amino acids. The V gene's germline CDR1 is SGHNT and CDR2 YYREEE (reference sequence). Here the CDR3 reads CASSSAGGPGSAGELFF. For the CDR3, the DNA is TGTGCCAGCAGCTCCGCCGGGGGTCCCGGGTCCGCCGGGGAGCTGTTTTTT. Looking up the rest from reference TRBV5-4 and TRBJ2-2 gives the full variable domain: ETGVTQSPTHLIKTRGQQVTLRCSSQSGHNTVSWYQQALGQGPQFIFQYYREEENGRGNFPPRFSGLQFPNYSSELNVNALELDDSALYLCASSSAGGPGSAGELFFGEGSRLTVL.

This clonotype has just a few counts. This chain links TRBV20-1 with TRBJ1-2; 7 bases agree with TRBD1. The ends lost 6 bases at V and 4 bases at J; junction bases unmatched: 20. This CDR3 is 17 amino acids long. Germline V gives CDR1 DFQATT, CDR2 SNEGSKA (reference sequence). This CDR3 is CSAIPTTRQGPLYGYTF. For the CDR3, the DNA is TGCAGTGCCATCCCTACAACACGACAGGGTCCGCTCTATGGCTACACCTTC.

The J gene is TRBJ2-2, the V gene TRBV6-5; D not certain. CDR3 length: 12 residues. The germline gives CDR1 MNHEY, CDR2 SVGAGI. The V and J ends lost 4 bases and 6 bases respectively, with 6 bases between them. The CDR3 region is CASSSSPGELFF. The CDR3 coding sequence is TGTGCCAGCAGTTCCTCCCCCGGGGAGCTGTTTTTT.

In DNA, the CDR3 is TGTGCCAGCAGATCAGGGGGCGCGATTACTGAAGCTTTCTTT. It codes for CASRSGGAITEAFF. V and J are TRBV18 and TRBJ1-1; 8 bases agree with TRBD1. The CDR3 has 14 amino acids. Unmatched junction bases numbered 10, after V lost 8 bases and J lost 5 bases. CDR1 and CDR2 from the germline V gene are KGHSH and LQKENI.

This chain connects TRBV20-1 to TRBJ1-5, with D perhaps TRBD1 (6 bases). This CDR3 spans 13 amino acids. Deletions cut 4 bases from V and 4 bases from J, with 11 bases between. Germline assignment: CDR1 DFQATT and CDR2 SNEGSKA (reference sequence). The CDR3 spells CSATGVMNQPQHF. The DNA of the CDR3 is TGCAGTGCTACAGGGGTTATGAATCAGCCCCAGCATTTT.